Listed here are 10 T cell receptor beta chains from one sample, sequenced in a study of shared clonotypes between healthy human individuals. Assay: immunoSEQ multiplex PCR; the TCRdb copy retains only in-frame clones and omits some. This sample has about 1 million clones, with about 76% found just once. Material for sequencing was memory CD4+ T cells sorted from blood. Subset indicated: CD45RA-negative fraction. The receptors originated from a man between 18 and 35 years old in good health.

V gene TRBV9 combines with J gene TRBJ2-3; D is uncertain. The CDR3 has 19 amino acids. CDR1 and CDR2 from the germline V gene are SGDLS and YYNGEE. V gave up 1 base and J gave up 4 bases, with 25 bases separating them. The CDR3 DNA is TGTGCCAGCAGCGTACGCCCCGTTAAACAATTTGTAGGTGCAGATACGCAGTATTTT. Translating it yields CASSVRPVKQFVGADTQYF.

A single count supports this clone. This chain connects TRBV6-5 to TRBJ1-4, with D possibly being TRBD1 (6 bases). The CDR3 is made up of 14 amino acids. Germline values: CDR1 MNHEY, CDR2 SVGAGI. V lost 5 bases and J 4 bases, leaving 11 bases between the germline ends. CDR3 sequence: CASSTQGSNEKLFF. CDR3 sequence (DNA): TGTGCCAGCAGTACTCAGGGGAGTAATGAAAAACTGTTTTTT.

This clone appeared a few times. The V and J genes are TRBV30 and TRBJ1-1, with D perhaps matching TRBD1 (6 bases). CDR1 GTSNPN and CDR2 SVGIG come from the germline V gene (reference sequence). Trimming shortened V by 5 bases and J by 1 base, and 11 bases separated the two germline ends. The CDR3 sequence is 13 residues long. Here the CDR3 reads CAWDKGGNTEAFF. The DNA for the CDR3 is TGTGCCTGGGATAAGGGGGGGAACACTGAAGCTTTCTTT.

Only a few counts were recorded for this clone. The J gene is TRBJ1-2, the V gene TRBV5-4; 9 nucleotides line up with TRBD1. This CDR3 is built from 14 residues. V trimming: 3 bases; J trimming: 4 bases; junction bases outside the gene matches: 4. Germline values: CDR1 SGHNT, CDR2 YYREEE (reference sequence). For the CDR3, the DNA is TGTGCCAGCAGCTGGGGACAGGGAAGCTATGGCTACACCTTC. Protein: CASSWGQGSYGYTF. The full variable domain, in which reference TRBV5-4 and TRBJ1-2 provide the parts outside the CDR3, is ETGVTQSPTHLIKTRGQQVTLRCSSQSGHNTVSWYQQALGQGPQFIFQYYREEENGRGNFPPRFSGLQFPNYSSELNVNALELDDSALYLCASSWGQGSYGYTFGSGTRLTVV.

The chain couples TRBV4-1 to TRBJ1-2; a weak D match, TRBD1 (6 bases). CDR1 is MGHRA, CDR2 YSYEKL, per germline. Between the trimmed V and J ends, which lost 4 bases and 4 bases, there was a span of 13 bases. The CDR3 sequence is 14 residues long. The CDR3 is CASSRATGIYGYTF. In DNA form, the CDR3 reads TGCGCCAGCAGCCGAGCAACAGGGATCTATGGCTACACCTTC.

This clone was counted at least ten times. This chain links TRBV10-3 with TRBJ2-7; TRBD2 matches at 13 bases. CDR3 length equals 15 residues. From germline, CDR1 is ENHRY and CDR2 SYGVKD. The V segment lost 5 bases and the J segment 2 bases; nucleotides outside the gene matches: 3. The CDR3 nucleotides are TGTGCCATCAGTTCTGGGACTAGCGGGGCCTACGAGCAGTACTTC. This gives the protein CAISSGTSGAYEQYF.

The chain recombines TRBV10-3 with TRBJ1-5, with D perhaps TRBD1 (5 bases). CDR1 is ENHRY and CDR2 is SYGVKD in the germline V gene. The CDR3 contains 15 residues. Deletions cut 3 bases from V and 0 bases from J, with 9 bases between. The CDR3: CAISDGGVSNQPQHF. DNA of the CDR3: TGTGCCATCAGTGACGGGGGGGTTAGCAATCAGCCCCAGCATTTT.

CDR3 nucleotides: TGTGCCAGCAGCTTAGTCCGAGACACCGCCTACGAGCAGTACTTC. Amino acids: CASSLVRDTAYEQYF. The chain combines TRBV7-8 with TRBJ2-7; the D is unclear. Between the trimmed V and J ends, which lost 1 base and 2 bases, there was a span of 12 bases. Germline V gives CDR1 SGHVS, CDR2 FQNEAQ. The CDR3 has 15 residues.

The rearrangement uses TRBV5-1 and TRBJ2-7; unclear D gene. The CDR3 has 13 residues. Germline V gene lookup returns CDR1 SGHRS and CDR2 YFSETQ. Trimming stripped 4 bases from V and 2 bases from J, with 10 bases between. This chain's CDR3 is CASSIASTYEQYF. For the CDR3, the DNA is TGCGCCAGCAGCATAGCCTCGACCTACGAGCAGTACTTC.

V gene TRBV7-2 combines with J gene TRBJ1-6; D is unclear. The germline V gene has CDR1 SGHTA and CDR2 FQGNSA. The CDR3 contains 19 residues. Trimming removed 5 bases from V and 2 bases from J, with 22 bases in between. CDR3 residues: CASSTKAPGVAAYNSPLHF. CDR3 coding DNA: TGTGCCAGCAGCACAAAAGCCCCGGGTGTCGCGGCCTATAATTCACCCCTCCACTTT.